Listed below are T cell receptor beta chains from one sample, sequenced in a study of T cells in localized non-small cell lung cancer. Clones were sequenced by immunoSEQ multiplex PCR, and TCRdb holds only the in-frame ones, with some missing. The table records tens of thousands of clones, around 81% of them present only once. Sequencing was performed on PBMCs, taken before any cancer treatment. The origin of the receptors is a man between 35 and 75 years old with stage II lung adenocarcinoma. The conserved cysteine and the conserved F or W are not part of the CDR3 here.

TRBV5-1	TRBJ1-3	10	ASSADGREEY
TRBV23-1	TRBJ2-7	12	ASRTGTTRHEQY
TRBV5-5	TRBJ2-7	12	ASALMRGWNEQY
TRBV6-5	TRBJ1-3	13	ASSLGLRSGNTIY
TRBV6-6	TRBJ1-3	12	ASRHTGAGNTIY
TRBV7-3	TRBJ2-6	16	ASSLTGTAISGANVLT
TRBV19	TRBJ1-2	13	ASSIAGETNYGYT
TRBV7-9	TRBJ1-2	12	ASSFGQGAEGYT
TRBV4-1	TRBJ1-2	10	ASSSQGVGYT
TRBV4-1	TRBJ2-1	13	ASSIQINSYNEQF